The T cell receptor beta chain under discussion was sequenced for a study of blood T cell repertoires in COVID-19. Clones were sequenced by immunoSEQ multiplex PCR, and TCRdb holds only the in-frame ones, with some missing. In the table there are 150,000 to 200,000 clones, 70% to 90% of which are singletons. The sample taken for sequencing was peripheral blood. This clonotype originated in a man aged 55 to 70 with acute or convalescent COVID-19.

The DNA of the CDR3 is TGTGCCAGTAGTATAGTGGGGCAGGAACAGCCCCAGCATTTT. This codes for CASSIVGQEQPQHF. The chain links TRBV19 to TRBJ1-5, with a possible D match to TRBD1 (5 bases). V lost 1 base and J 7 bases, leaving 11 bases between the germline ends. The CDR3 consists of 14 residues. Germline loops: CDR1 LNHDA, CDR2 SQIVND (reference sequence).